Detailed here is one T cell receptor (beta chain). The sample belongs to a study of control samples from healthy donors and cancer patients. The protocol was immunoSEQ multiplex PCR, while the TCRdb copy is restricted to in-frame clones and leaves out a portion. The table has 90,000 to 110,000 clones, around 88% seen once. The CDR3 has 13 amino acids. From germline, CDR1 is KGHSH and CDR2 LQKENI. Trimming pared 6 bases from V and 8 bases from J, leaving 13 bases between. The clonotype comes from a woman aged 45-60 years in good health. Sequenced sample: blood. This rearrangement joins TRBV18 to TRBJ1-4; no firm D call. CDR3 DNA sequence: TGTGCCAGCTCCCCGCAAGGAGGAGAAAAACTGTTTTTT. Its translation: CASSPQGGEKLFF.